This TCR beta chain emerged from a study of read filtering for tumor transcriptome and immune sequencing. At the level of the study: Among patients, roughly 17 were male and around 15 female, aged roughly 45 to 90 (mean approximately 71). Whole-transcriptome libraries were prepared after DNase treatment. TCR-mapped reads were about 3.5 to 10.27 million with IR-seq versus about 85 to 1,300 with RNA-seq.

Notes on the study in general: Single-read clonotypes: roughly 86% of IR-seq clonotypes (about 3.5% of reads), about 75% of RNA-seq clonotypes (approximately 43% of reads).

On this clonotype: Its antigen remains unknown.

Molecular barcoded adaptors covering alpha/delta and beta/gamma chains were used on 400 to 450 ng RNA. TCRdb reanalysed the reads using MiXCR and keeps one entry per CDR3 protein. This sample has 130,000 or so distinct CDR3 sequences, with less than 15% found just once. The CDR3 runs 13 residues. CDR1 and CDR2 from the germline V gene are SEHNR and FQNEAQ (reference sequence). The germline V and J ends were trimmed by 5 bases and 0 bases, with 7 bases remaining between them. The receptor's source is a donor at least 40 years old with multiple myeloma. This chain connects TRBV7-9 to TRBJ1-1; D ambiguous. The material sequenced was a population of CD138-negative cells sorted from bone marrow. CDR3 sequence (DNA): TGTGCCAGCAGCCTACCCATGAACACTGAAGCTTTCTTT. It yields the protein CASSLPMNTEAFF.